This note documents a single T cell receptor beta chain sequence. It lacks a known antigen. Base qualities are not recorded, but no much larger clone differs from it by a single base. The CDR3, cysteine through phenylalanine, is 14 amino acids long. The kept DNA is CDR3 alone, 42 bases in frame from the first base. V was cut back by 8 bases and J by 10 bases, leaving a gap of 23 bases between them. Taken from the germline V gene (reference sequence), the CDR1 and CDR2 loops are LGHDT and YNNKEL. The sample comes from a study of control samples from healthy donors and cancer patients (dated by TCRdb to the early 2020s). Preparation of the library involved the immunoSEQ multiplex PCR assay. The clones in this table, taken by TCRdb from immuneACCESS, are in-frame only. Not every clone is retained; where verified, under half of the shortfall comes from an unresolved V gene, and the cause of the rest is unknown. The sample table shows around 110,000 clones, and 70% to 90% are seen once. Approximately 2.3% of the sample rests with the top ten.

Recombination connected TRBV3-1 (or the pseudogene TRBV3-2) to TRBJ1-1, and the D gene may be TRBD1, 5 bases matching. Sequencing was performed on blood. This sequence was found in a woman in her 70s in good health. The sequenced DNA is TGTGCCAGCGGCCTACAAGGGGATCCCATTGGAGCTTTCTTT. Its product reads: CASGLQGDPIGAFF.